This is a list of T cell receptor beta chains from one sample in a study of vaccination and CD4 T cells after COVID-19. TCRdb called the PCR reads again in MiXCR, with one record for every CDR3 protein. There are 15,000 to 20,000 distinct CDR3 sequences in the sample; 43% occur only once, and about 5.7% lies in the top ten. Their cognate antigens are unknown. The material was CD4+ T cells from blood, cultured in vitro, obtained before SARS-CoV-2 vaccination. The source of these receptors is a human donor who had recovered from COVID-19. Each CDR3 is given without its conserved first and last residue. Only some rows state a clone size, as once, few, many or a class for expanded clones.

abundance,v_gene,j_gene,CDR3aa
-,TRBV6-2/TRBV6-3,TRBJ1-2,ASRGSGTGAARS
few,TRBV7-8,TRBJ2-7,ASSVLQSYEQY
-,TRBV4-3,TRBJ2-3,ASSQQTSGDPTDTQY
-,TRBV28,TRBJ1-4,ASSTLGKLF
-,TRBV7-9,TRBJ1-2,ASSSTGVNYGYT
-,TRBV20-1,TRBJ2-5,SPRTASGQETQY
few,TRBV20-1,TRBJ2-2,SARENRGGTGELF
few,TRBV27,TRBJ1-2,ASSLSITATNYGYT
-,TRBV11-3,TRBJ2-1,ASSLDRRTSGKVEQF
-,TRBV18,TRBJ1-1,ASSPSGGGTEAF
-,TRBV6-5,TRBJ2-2,ASSYVTANTGELF
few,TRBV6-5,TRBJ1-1,ASSYSFREGAEAF
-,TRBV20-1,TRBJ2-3,SARPQGGGNVVDTQY
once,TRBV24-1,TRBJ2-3,ATSDHPRGGRTDTQY
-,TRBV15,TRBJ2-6,ATSIQGVGLGGANVLT
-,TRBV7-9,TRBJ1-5,ASSFQGVQEPQH
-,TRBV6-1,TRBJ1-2,ASSVQSPANYGYT
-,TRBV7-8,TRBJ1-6,ASSLGPPQSYNSPLH
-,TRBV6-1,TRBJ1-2,ASSTDRGYGYT
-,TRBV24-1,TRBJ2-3,ATSEPGTGGTDTQY
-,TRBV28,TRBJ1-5,ASRLGTGSASQH
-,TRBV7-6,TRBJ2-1,ASSLSRGREGQRNEQF
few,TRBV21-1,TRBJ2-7,ASSKVREQY
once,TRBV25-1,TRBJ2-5,ASSEYSGSGETQY
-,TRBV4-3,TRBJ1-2,ASSQGPGLYT
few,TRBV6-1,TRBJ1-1,ASRTTGGATEAF
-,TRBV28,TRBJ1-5,ASTTGNGVMAQH
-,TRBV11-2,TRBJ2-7,ASSLALSGTYYEQY
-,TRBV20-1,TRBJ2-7,SAGGGRGAYEQY
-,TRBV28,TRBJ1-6,ASSQQGGSGSPLH
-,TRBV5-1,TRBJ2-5,ASSRDRVETQY
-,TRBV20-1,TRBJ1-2,SARTPGQGREDT
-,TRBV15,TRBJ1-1,ATSRDTGGIAEAF
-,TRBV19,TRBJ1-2,ASSAGETRYT
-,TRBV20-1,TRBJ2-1,SARARAGPNEQF
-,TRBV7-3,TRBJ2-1,ASSSGANNEQF
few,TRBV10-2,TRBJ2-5,ASSEGPRETQY
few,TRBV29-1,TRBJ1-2,SVEENGYT
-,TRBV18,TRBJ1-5,ASSPGTALSAQPQH
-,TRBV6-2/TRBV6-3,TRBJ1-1,ASSYWGTKAF
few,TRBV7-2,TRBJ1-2,ASSSFWTEAFT
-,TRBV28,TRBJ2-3,ASNEGGVTDTQY
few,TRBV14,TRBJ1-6,ASAPTGYNSPLH
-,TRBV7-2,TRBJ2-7,ASSHYRDSLYEQY
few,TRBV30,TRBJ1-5,AWRTGGTAYSNQPQH
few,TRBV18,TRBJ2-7,ASSPQSGNPWMGY
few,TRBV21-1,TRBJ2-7,ASSFEGKRLADEQY
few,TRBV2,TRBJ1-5,ASSDLERSGQPQH
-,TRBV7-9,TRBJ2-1,ASSSRQGRNEQF
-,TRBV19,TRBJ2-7,ASSSDSYEQY
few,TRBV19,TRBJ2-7,ASSIGGQVSYEQY
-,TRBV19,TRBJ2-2,ASIGRGGYTGELF
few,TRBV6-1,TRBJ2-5,ANSIGGLEATQY
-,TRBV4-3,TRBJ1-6,ASSQDRGPGSYNSPLH
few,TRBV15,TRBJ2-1,ATSRDPSGRNEQF
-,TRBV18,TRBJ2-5,ASSLPGLSRQETQY
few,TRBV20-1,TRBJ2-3,SARIRYQGTSGGDADTQY
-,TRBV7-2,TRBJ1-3,ASSLKPGNTIY
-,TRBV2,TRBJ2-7,ASSEGAAGLDEQY
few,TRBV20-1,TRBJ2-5,SARDLSGEGETQY